This T cell receptor (beta chain) came from a study of T-cell memory formation after mild COVID-19. Study at large: Largely donor-specific sequence clusters came from two donors.

Overall study findings and caveats: Clones that contracted from day 15 to 85 were balanced CD4/CD8, while later expanders leaned CD4+. The authors left the SARS-CoV-2 specificity of second-wave clones peaking on day 37 unconfirmed. CD4+ contracting clones lay mainly in CM and EM, CD8+ ones in EMRA.

From the 5' RACE reads, TCRdb called clonotypes with MiXCR, one entry per CDR3 protein. The sample contains 450,000 to 650,000 distinct CDR3 sequences, 18% of which appear only once. This clonotype was counted a few times. As yet, its antigen is unknown. Germline assignment: CDR1 SGHTA and CDR2 FQGNSA. Deletions cut 3 bases from V and 7 bases from J, with 11 bases between. The CDR3 has 13 amino acids. The rearrangement links TRBV7-2 to TRBJ2-3; maybe TRBD1 (6 bases). The clonotype was recovered from an adult woman who had mild COVID-19 (a few samples of this study predate the infection). Cell type and time point are not known. Source material: PBMCs or a T cell subset sorted from them (not recorded which). CDR3 DNA: TGTGCCAGCAGCTTCGGACAGTTAAATACGCAGTATTTT. This encodes CASSFGQLNTQYF.